These 23 T cell receptor beta chains came from one sample sequenced in a study of blood T cell repertoires in COVID-19. Profiling relied on immunoSEQ multiplex PCR, and the TCRdb table lists in-frame clones only, not all of them. The table records some 330,000 clones, approximately 87% of them present only once. Sequencing used PBMCs or T cells enriched from blood (not recorded which). The receptors here all came from a man in his forties or fifties in a cohort exposed to, infected with or recovered from COVID-19 (not recorded which).

The chain couples TRBV28 to TRBJ1-6; D is possibly TRBD1 (6 bases). The V and J ends lost 7 bases and 7 bases respectively, with 17 bases between them. CDR3 length: 15 amino acids. Germline CDR1 is MDHEN and CDR2 is SYDVKM. Here the CDR3 DNA reads TGTGCCAGCACCACATTCCAGGGGTGGAATTCACCCCTCCACTTT. Amino acids: CASTTFQGWNSPLHF.

The rearrangement joins TRBV28 to TRBJ2-5; D is perhaps TRBD2 (6 bases). The ends were cut back, 3 bases at V and 3 bases at J, with 8 bases in the middle. This CDR3 comprises 13 residues. Germline V gene data show CDR1 as MDHEN and CDR2 as SYDVKM. The CDR3 nucleotides are TGTGCCAGCAGTTTCTGGGAGGAAGAGACCCAGTACTTC. Translating gives CASSFWEEETQYF.

The gene calls are TRBV5-1 and TRBJ2-3, with TRBD2 identical over 13 bases. The V and J ends lost 5 bases and 6 bases, in that order; junction bases with no gene match: 18. Looked up from germline, CDR1 is SGHRS and CDR2 is YFSETQ. The CDR3 is 19 amino acids. CDR3 sequence (DNA): TGCGCCAGCAGTTATACACCGGGACTAGCGGGATCCCGCCGGGATACGCAGTATTTT. Translation gives CASSYTPGLAGSRRDTQYF.

The rearrangement joins TRBV24-1 to TRBJ2-2; 12 nucleotides align to TRBD2. The trim removed 5 bases at V and 2 bases at J, leaving 2 bases unmatched. Germline V CDR1 and CDR2: KGHDR, SFDVKD. CDR3 length: 16 residues. The CDR3 sequence is CATSGGLAGNTGELFF. Written as DNA, the CDR3 is TGTGCCACCAGTGGTGGACTAGCGGGAAACACCGGGGAGCTGTTTTTT.

The chain combines TRBV7-3 with TRBJ2-3, with D perhaps TRBD1 (6 bases). CDR1 is SGHTA, CDR2 FQGTGA, per germline. The CDR3 totals 15 residues. V lost 1 base and J 2 bases, leaving 10 bases between the germline ends. CDR3 sequence reads: CASSLMGADTDTQYF. The DNA of the CDR3 is TGTGCCAGCAGCTTAATGGGGGCAGACACAGATACGCAGTATTTT. Looking up the rest from reference TRBV7-3 and TRBJ2-3 gives the full variable domain: GAGVSQTPSNKVTEKGKYVELRCDPISGHTALYWYRQSLGQGPEFLIYFQGTGAADDSGLPNDRFFAVRPEGSVSTLKIQRTERGDSAVYLCASSLMGADTDTQYFGPGTRLTVL.

V usage is TRBV5-1 and J usage is TRBJ1-3; perhaps TRBD1 as D (5 bases). Germline assignment: CDR1 SGHRS and CDR2 YFSETQ. V lost 0 bases, J lost 3 bases, and 10 bases lay in between. The CDR3 is made up of 15 amino acids. The DNA of the CDR3 is TGCGCCAGCAGCTTGGAGGCAGGGTTTGGAAACACCATATATTTT. Residues: CASSLEAGFGNTIYF.

The chain is built from TRBV5-6 and TRBJ2-1; perhaps TRBD2 as D (7 bases). The V end was cut by 5 bases, the J end by 7 bases, with 19 bases between. This CDR3 has 15 residues. Germline CDR1 and CDR2: SGHDT and YYEEEE. Written as DNA, the CDR3 is TGTGCCAGCAGTCCCGGACTAGGGGGAAGGAATGAGCAGTTCTTC. Protein sequence: CASSPGLGGRNEQFF.

The chain is built from TRBV27 and TRBJ2-7; TRBD2 might be the D (5 bases). This CDR3 spans 14 amino acids. The V end lost 6 bases, the J end lost 1 base, and 13 bases lay between the germline ends. Germline values: CDR1 MNHEY, CDR2 SMNVEV (reference sequence). Here the CDR3 DNA reads TGTGCCAGCAGCCCCAGAAGGGAGTCCTACGAGCAGTACTTC. It encodes CASSPRRESYEQYF.

This clone was found a few times. The gene calls are TRBV7-6 and TRBJ2-2, with TRBD1 matching over 9 bases. V shed 6 bases, J shed 5 bases, and the junction held 7 bases outside the gene matches. Per the germline V gene, CDR1 is SGHVS and CDR2 is FNYEAQ. This CDR3 has 15 residues. The CDR3 sequence is CASSLDRGRTGELFF. The DNA for the CDR3 is TGTGCCAGCAGTCTAGACAGGGGGAGGACCGGGGAGCTGTTTTTT.

The gene calls are TRBV5-4 and TRBJ2-1; 7 nucleotides line up with TRBD1. V shed 4 bases, J shed 7 bases, and the junction held 2 bases outside the gene matches. The CDR3 loop spans 12 amino acids. Per the germline V gene, CDR1 is SGHNT and CDR2 is YYREEE (reference sequence). The CDR3 DNA reads as TGTGCCAGCAGCACACAGGGGAATGAGCAGTTCTTC. The encoded protein is CASSTQGNEQFF.

The chain combines TRBV14 with TRBJ1-1, with D uncertain. Germline-derived CDR1 and CDR2 are SGHDN and FVKESK. This CDR3 contains 13 residues. The V and J ends lost 0 bases and 1 base respectively, with 3 bases between them. CDR3 sequence: CASSQDQNTEAFF. The CDR3 bases are TGTGCCAGCAGCCAAGATCAGAACACTGAAGCTTTCTTT.

This chain joins TRBV14 and TRBJ1-1, with 7 bases that match TRBD1. CDR1 is SGHDN, CDR2 FVKESK, per germline. This CDR3 has 13 amino acids. The trim removed 4 bases at V and 8 bases at J, leaving 7 bases unmatched. DNA of the CDR3: TGTGCCAGCAGCCGAATAGGGACAGCGGAAGCTTTCTTT. This encodes CASSRIGTAEAFF.

This chain uses TRBV4-1 with TRBJ1-2; D is unclear. The CDR3 length is 15 residues. Per germline, CDR1 MGHRA and CDR2 YSYEKL. V shed 0 bases and J shed 0 bases, with 8 bases lying between them. The CDR3 spells CASSQDVLANYGYTF. The CDR3 DNA reads as TGCGCCAGCAGCCAAGATGTGCTAGCTAACTATGGCTACACCTTC.

The chain links TRBV5-8 to TRBJ1-2; unclear D gene. Per germline, CDR1 SGHTS and CDR2 YDEGEE. The CDR3 is 12 residues long. With 2 bases removed from V and 4 bases from J, the gap between germline ends came to 6 bases. The CDR3 coding sequence is TGTGCCAGCAGCTTAATTCTCTATGGCTACACCTTC. It codes for CASSLILYGYTF.

The chain links TRBV3-1 (or the pseudogene TRBV3-2) to TRBJ2-7; 9 bases are a match to TRBD2. The CDR3 runs 14 residues. V gave up 4 bases and J gave up 5 bases; unmatched junction bases: 6. CDR1 and CDR2 from the germline V gene are LGHDT and YNNKEL (reference sequence). The CDR3 reads CASSLGLASDEQYF. The CDR3 DNA reads as TGTGCCAGCAGCCTGGGACTAGCTTCTGACGAGCAGTACTTC.

The genes are TRBV6-5 and TRBJ2-7; D might be TRBD2 (5 bases). The germline V gene encodes CDR1 MNHEY and CDR2 SVGAGI. The CDR3 extends over 15 amino acids. The germline V and J ends were trimmed by 7 bases and 0 bases, with 16 bases remaining between them. The CDR3: CASTRGGLSSYEQYF. Here the CDR3 DNA reads TGTGCCAGCACCAGAGGAGGACTTAGCTCCTACGAGCAGTACTTC.

This clone was observed a single time. V gene TRBV11-2 combines with J gene TRBJ2-5, with 10 bases that match TRBD1. The germline V gene has CDR1 SGHAT and CDR2 FQNNGV. V lost 3 bases, J lost 5 bases, and 9 bases stayed unmatched. This CDR3 contains 16 residues. As DNA, the CDR3 is TGTGCCAGCAGCTTTAGGACAGGGGGGATTTCGGAGACCCAGTACTTC. Its translation is CASSFRTGGISETQYF.

The CDR3 DNA sequence: TGTGCCAGCAGTGAATTAAGAACAGGGTCTAATGAAAAACTGTTTTTT. Its translation is CASSELRTGSNEKLFF. The chain couples TRBV25-1 to TRBJ1-4; D perhaps matches TRBD1 (6 bases). The germline gives CDR1 MGHDK, CDR2 SYGVNS. Trimming took 1 base from V and 3 from J, leaving 12 bases between them. This CDR3 is 16 amino acids long.

The V and J genes are TRBV9 and TRBJ2-3; 12 bases map to TRBD2. The junction had 4 bases not matched to a gene; V was cut back by 3 bases and J by 2 bases. The germline V gene encodes CDR1 SGDLS and CDR2 YYNGEE. This CDR3 comprises 16 residues. This CDR3 reads CASSGTSGEDTDTQYF. The CDR3 nucleotides are TGTGCCAGCAGCGGGACTAGCGGGGAGGACACAGATACGCAGTATTTT. Based on the CDR3 plus reference TRBV9 and TRBJ2-3, the full variable domain is DSGVTQTPKHLITATGQRVTLRCSPRSGDLSVYWYQQSLDQGLQFLIQYYNGEERAKGNILERFSAQQFPDLHSELNLSSLELGDSALYFCASSGTSGEDTDTQYFGPGTRLTVL.

The chain joins TRBV6-5 to TRBJ2-1, with D possibly matching TRBD1 (5 bases). The CDR3 length is 13 residues. Trimming removed 2 bases from V and 4 bases from J, with 6 bases in between. The germline CDR1 and CDR2 sequences are MNHEY and SVGAGI. The CDR3 DNA follows: TGTGCCAGCAGTTACGACAGATACAATGAGCAGTTCTTC. Amino acids: CASSYDRYNEQFF.

This clone showed up just once. This chain joins TRBV2 and TRBJ1-1, with D maybe TRBD1 (6 bases). CDR1 SNHLY and CDR2 FYNNEI come from the germline V gene. The CDR3 totals 13 residues. Trimming removed 7 bases from V and 5 bases from J, with 14 bases in between. CDR3 loop: CASTRGRGTEAFF. The CDR3 DNA reads TGTGCCAGCACCAGGGGAAGAGGGACTGAAGCTTTCTTT.

The chain's CDR3 is CASSITPNTEAFF. The DNA for the CDR3 is TGTGCCAGCAGCATCACACCGAACACTGAAGCTTTCTTT. The rearrangement joins TRBV5-5 to TRBJ1-1; D gene uncertain. CDR3 length: 13 residues. V was clipped by 4 bases and J by 1 base, with 8 bases between them. Germline values: CDR1 SGHKS, CDR2 YYEKEE (reference sequence).

The rearrangement uses TRBV5-1 and TRBJ2-1; D is unresolved. This CDR3 is built from 15 residues. Germline CDR1 reads SGHRS; CDR2 reads YFSETQ. The V end lost 4 bases, the J end lost 1 base, and 12 bases lay between the germline ends. The CDR3 sequence: CASSVTTISYNEQFF. The CDR3 DNA sequence: TGCGCCAGCAGCGTAACTACTATATCCTACAATGAGCAGTTCTTC. Supplemented by reference TRBV5-1 and TRBJ2-1, the full variable domain reads KAGVTQTPRYLIKTRGQQVTLSCSPISGHRSVSWYQQTPGQGLQFLFEYFSETQRNKGNFPGRFSGRQFSNSRSEMNVSTLELGDSALYLCASSVTTISYNEQFFGPGTRLTVL.